This entry concerns a single T cell receptor beta chain. MiXCR was run by TCRdb on the RT-PCR reads, yielding one entry per CDR3 protein. The sample shows about 210,000 distinct CDR3 sequences, around 40% of them seen only once. The sample belongs to a study of patients and donors after allogeneic stem cell transplantation. The sequencing input was blood, either unsorted or a sorted T cell fraction (not recorded which). The sequence was collected from a human donor who was either an allogeneic HSCT recipient or a stem cell or donor lymphocyte infusion donor (not recorded which). It is not recorded whose cells these are; they may come from a transplant donor.

For the CDR3, the DNA is TGCAGTGCTCGTACAGGGACTTCACCCCTCCACTTT. Translating gives CSARTGTSPLHF. V usage is TRBV20-1 and J usage is TRBJ1-6; tentatively, D is TRBD1 (6 bases). The V end was cut by 5 bases, the J end by 9 bases, with 11 bases between. Germline CDR1 and CDR2: DFQATT and SNEGSKA (reference sequence). The CDR3 loop spans 12 amino acids.